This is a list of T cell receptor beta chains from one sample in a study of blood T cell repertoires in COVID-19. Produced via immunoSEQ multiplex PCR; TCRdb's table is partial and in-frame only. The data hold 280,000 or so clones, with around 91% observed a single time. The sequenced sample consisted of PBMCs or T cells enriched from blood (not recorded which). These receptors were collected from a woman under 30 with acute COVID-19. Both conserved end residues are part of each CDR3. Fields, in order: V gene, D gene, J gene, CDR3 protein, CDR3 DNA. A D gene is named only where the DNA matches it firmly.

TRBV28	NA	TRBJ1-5	CASSYYREGQPQHF	TGTGCCAGCAGTTATTACAGAGAGGGCCAGCCCCAGCATTTT
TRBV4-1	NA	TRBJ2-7	CASSHPGHLSPYEQYF	TGCGCCAGCAGCCATCCGGGACACCTATCCCCCTACGAGCAGTACTTC
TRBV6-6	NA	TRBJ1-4	CASIQGEKLFF	TGTGCCAGCATTCAGGGTGAAAAACTGTTTTTT
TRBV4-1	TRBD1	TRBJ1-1	CASSHVGQGAGVTEAFF	TGCGCCAGCAGCCATGTGGGACAGGGGGCCGGTGTCACTGAAGCTTTCTTT
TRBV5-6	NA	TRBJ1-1	CASGKGGRAHMNTEAFF	TGTGCCAGCGGAAAAGGGGGTCGGGCCCACATGAACACTGAAGCTTTCTTT
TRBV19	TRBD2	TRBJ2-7	CATGTSGSYLTYEQYF	TGTGCCACCGGGACTAGCGGGAGTTACCTAACCTACGAGCAGTACTTC
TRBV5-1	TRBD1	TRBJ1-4	CASSHRTGREEKLFF	TGCGCCAGCAGCCACCGGACAGGGAGGGAAGAAAAACTGTTTTTT
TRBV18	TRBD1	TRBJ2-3	CASSPYSGTDGPDTQYF	TGTGCCAGCTCACCATATTCCGGGACAGACGGTCCAGATACGCAGTATTTT
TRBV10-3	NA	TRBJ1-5	CAISRDNNQPQHF	TGTGCCATCAGTAGGGACAACAATCAGCCCCAGCATTTT
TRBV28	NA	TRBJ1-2	CASSLYRRYGYTF	TGTGCCAGCAGTTTATACAGGAGATATGGCTACACCTTC